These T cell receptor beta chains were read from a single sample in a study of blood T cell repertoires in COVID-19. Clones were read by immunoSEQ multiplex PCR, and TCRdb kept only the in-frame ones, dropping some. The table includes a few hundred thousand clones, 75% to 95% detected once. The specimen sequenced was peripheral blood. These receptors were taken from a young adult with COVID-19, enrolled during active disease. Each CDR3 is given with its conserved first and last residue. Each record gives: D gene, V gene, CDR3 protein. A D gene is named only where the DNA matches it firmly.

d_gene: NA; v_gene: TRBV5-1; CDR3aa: CASSFRDSWATEAFF
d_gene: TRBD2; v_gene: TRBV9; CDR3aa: CASSSSPGLAYEQYF
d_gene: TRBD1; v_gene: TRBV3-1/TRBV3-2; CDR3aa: CASSPSGARGTYQPQHF
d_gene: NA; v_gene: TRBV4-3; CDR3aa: CASSQAVLSDYNEQFF
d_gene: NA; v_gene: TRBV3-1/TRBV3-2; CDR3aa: CASSQDPGSNTKNIQYF
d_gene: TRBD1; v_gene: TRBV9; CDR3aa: CASSVGQGIDEQFF
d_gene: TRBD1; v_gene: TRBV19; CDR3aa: CAPSQGASSYEQYF
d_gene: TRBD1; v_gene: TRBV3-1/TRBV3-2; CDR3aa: CASSPGWTGGLYEQYF
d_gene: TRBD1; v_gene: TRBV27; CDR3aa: CASSPWTGAAEQYF
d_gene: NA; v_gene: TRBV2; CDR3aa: CASSERERRQYF
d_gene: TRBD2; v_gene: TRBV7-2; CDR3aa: CASSLISGTTDTQYF
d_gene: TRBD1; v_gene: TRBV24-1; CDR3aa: CATSDPDRNSLYEQYF
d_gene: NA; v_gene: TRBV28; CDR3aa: CASNRGDSPLHF
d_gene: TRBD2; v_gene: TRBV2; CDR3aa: CASSFLAGNTDTQYF
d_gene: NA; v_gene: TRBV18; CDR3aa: CASSPDSLNTEAFF
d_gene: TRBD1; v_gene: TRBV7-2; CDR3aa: CASSPVLPGQGYEQYF
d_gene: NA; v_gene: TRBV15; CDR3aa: CATSATARGSGANVLTF
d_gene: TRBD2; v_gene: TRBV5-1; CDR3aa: CASSSSGRALDTDTQYF
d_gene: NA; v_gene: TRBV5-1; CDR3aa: CASSSIPGDTQYF
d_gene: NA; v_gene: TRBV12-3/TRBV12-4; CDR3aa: CASSPRNYGYTF
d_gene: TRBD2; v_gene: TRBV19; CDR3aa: CASRLAGGNTGELFF
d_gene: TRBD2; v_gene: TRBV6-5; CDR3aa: CASSYSRGSRELFF
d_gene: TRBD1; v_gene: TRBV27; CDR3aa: CATRDRLYEQYF
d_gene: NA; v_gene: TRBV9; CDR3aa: CASSSSEGEYNYGYTF
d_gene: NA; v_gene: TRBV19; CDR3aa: CASSMVGGSNYGYTF
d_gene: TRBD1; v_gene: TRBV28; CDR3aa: CASRGTGVGEQYF
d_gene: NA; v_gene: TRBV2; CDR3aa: CASSSHPRQSSTDTQYF
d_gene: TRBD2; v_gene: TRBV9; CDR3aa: CASSASSGSTDTQYF
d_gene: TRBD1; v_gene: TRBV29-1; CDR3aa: CSVQGAGNTIYF
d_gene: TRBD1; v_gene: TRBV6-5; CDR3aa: CASSRDRASYEQYF
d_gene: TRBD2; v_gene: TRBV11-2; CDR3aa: CASSLRLAGVDEQYF
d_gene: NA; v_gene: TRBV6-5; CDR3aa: CASTEPRTQTGELFF
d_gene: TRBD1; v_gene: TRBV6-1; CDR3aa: CASSENDGQGAAGYTF